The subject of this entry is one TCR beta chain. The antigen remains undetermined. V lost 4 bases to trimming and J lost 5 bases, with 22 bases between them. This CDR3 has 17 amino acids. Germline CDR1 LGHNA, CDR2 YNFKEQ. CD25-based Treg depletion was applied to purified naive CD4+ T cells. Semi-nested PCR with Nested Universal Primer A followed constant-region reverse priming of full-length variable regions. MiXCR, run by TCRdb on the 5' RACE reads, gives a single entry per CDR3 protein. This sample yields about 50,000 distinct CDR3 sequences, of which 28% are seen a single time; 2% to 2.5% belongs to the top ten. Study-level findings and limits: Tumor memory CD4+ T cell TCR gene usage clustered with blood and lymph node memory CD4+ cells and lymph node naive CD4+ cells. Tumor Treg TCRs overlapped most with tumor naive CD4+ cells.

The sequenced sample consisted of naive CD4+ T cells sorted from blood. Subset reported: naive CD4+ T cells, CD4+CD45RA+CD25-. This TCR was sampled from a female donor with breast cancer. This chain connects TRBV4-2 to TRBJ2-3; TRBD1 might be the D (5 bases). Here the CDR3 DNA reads TGTGCCAGCAGCCGGGGCGTAAGTCCGGATGGGGAAGATACGCAGTATTTT. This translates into CASSRGVSPDGEDTQYF.